One TCR beta chain is described in this entry. A read error may produce the germline difference seen at one junction end. These data belong to a study of blood T cell repertoires in COVID-19. The overall study: The samples span acute and convalescent COVID-19 from the United States, Italy and Spain. Sample material is recorded as cDNA or gDNA derived from T cells, B-cell-depleted T cells, or PBMCs.

Germline CDR1 and CDR2: SSHAT and FNYEAQ (reference sequence). This CDR3 is built from 13 residues. Original processing notes: Using reference gene primer amplification, nucleated cell counts were estimated. Sequencing used immunoSEQ multiplex PCR; TCRdb keeps in-frame clones, though not all of them. The V and J calls and clone size were taken over from that table, and D and trimming were inferred from the DNA. This table has 200,000 to 300,000 clones, roughly 86% appearing once. The sequencing input was peripheral blood. This sequence joins TRBV7-7 and TRBJ1-6; no clear D. This clonotype originated in a woman aged 55-70 years who had recovered from COVID-19. This CDR3 is CASSPNANSPLHF. CDR3 nucleotides: TGTGCTAGCAGCCCCAACGCGAATTCACCCCTCCACTTT.